This TCR beta chain is drawn from a study of blood T cell repertoires in COVID-19. Sequencing used immunoSEQ multiplex PCR; TCRdb keeps in-frame clones, though not all of them. The sample carries about 160,000 clones, around 84% recorded once. Before being deemed recovered, Cohort 3 donors had two negative PCRs, clearance, or symptom resolution. This CDR3 is built from 16 residues. Germline V lookup: CDR1 SGDLS, CDR2 YYNGEE. V shed 4 bases and J shed 2 bases, with 13 bases lying between them. The clonotype originates from a man between 50 and 59 years old who had recovered from COVID-19. Source material: PBMCs or T cells enriched from blood (not recorded which). This sequence joins TRBV9 and TRBJ1-6; TRBD1 is a possible D gene (6 bases). The CDR3 coding sequence is TGTGCCAGCAGCCCTTCAAACAGGGCCTATAATTCACCCCTCCACTTT. The encoded protein is CASSPSNRAYNSPLHF.